A selection of T cell receptor beta chains follows, all from one sample in a study of identical twins. Using its own MiXCR run on the 5' RACE reads, TCRdb lists one record per CDR3 protein. The sample records 1.5 million or so distinct CDR3 sequences, about 30% being singletons. The source material was cord blood. These receptor sequences come from a newborn girl in good health. Each CDR3 is given with its conserved first and last residue. The D gene is left open where the match is weak. Size tells how often a clone was seen (once, few, many) or the class of an expanded clone, and some rows leave it out.

D,size,J,V,CDR3,DNA
NA,NA,TRBJ1-2,TRBV9,CASSPTGQADYGYTF,TGTGCCAGCAGCCCCACAGGGCAGGCGGACTATGGCTACACCTTC
NA,once,TRBJ2-3,TRBV5-1,CASSPRTVSDTQYF,TGCGCCAGCAGCCCCCGGACAGTGTCAGATACGCAGTATTTT
NA,few,TRBJ2-7,TRBV2,CASSPEWGDSYEQYF,TGTGCCAGCAGTCCCGAATGGGGTGACTCCTACGAGCAGTACTTC
TRBD1,NA,TRBJ1-2,TRBV19,CASSPRMTGAPNYGYTF,TGTGCCAGTAGTCCCCGAATGACAGGGGCACCTAACTATGGCTACACCTTC
NA,NA,TRBJ2-1,TRBV18,CASSPQKGSEQFF,TGTGCCAGCTCACCCCAGAAGGGGTCCGAGCAGTTCTTC
NA,few,TRBJ2-7,TRBV6-2/TRBV6-3,CASSYVREYEQYF,TGTGCCAGCAGTTACGTGAGGGAGTACGAGCAGTACTTC
NA,NA,TRBJ1-2,TRBV24-1,CATSDVERNYGYTF,TGTGCCACCAGTGATGTTGAGAGGAACTATGGCTACACCTTC
NA,NA,TRBJ2-3,TRBV20-1,CSARRPDTDTQYF,TGCAGTGCTAGACGACCCGACACAGATACGCAGTATTTT
NA,few,TRBJ2-5,TRBV20-1,CSARDELQETQYF,TGCAGTGCTAGAGATGAACTACAAGAGACCCAGTACTTC
TRBD2,few,TRBJ2-1,TRBV20-1,CSARTLAGGTSTGNEQFF,TGCAGTGCTAGAACCCTAGCGGGAGGGACTAGCACAGGCAATGAGCAGTTCTTC
TRBD1,NA,TRBJ2-7,TRBV20-1,CSARIRGRSDEQYF,TGCAGTGCTAGGATCAGGGGGCGCAGTGACGAGCAGTACTTC
NA,few,TRBJ1-1,TRBV20-1,CSARDLGAGYTEAFF,TGCAGTGCTAGAGATCTGGGCGCAGGCTACACTGAAGCTTTCTTT
TRBD1,NA,TRBJ1-4,TRBV24-1,CATNGQGSEKLFF,TGTGCCACCAATGGACAGGGGAGCGAAAAACTGTTTTTT
NA,NA,TRBJ2-5,TRBV11-2,CASSLDLATQYF,TGTGCCAGCAGCTTAGATCTAGCGACCCAGTACTTC
TRBD1,few,TRBJ1-2,TRBV5-6,CASSLDRGIYGYTF,TGTGCCAGCAGCTTGGACAGGGGTATCTATGGCTACACCTTC
NA,NA,TRBJ1-5,TRBV29-1,CSVASDYSNQPQHF,TGCAGCGTTGCGTCGGATTATAGCAATCAGCCCCAGCATTTT
TRBD2,NA,TRBJ2-3,TRBV6-2/TRBV6-3,CASSRQREARDTQYF,TGTGCCAGCAGTCGCCAGCGGGAGGCCCGCGATACGCAGTATTTT
NA,many,TRBJ2-3,TRBV12-3/TRBV12-4,CASSLMADTQYF,TGTGCCAGCAGTTTGATGGCAGATACGCAGTATTTT